This TCR beta chain was profiled in a study of human T cells and chemical hapten exposure. Time point given: patch test 1, 2 weeks after DPC sensitization. The treatment denotes: therapeutic diphenylcyclopropenone sensitization with weekly scalp DPC. CDR3 length: 15 residues. The J segment lost 5 bases and the V segment lost 4 bases, leaving 9 bases of the junction unmatched. Germline values: CDR1 MDHEN, CDR2 SYDVKM. Individual cDNA molecules (in the library) carried attached unique molecular identifiers. TCRdb reanalysed the RACE reads using MiXCR and keeps one entry per CDR3 protein. The sample contains around 380,000 distinct CDR3 sequences, approximately 5% of which appear only once.

The chain employs TRBV28 and TRBJ1-2; 8 positions agree with TRBD1. The TCR was taken from a woman aged 50 to 65 with alopecia areata. Some clones in this sample may be carry-over from other donors' samples. Here the sequenced sample was whole blood, taken in connection with sensitization to the hapten diphenylcyclopropenone (DPC). CDR3 loop: CASSSSGGAKYGYTF. Written as DNA, the CDR3 is TGTGCCAGCAGTTCCTCAGGGGGCGCAAAGTATGGCTACACCTTC.